This T cell receptor (beta chain) stems from a study of cytomegalovirus exposure and HLA in healthy donors. Study results and caveats: According to a subsequent analysis, TCR clusters from the first cohort were inclined to appear together in the 120 validation repertoires. Reportedly, cytomegalovirus status was diagnosed with high sensitivity and specificity. A few chains linked to CMV were shown in vitro to be specific for CMV antigens.

The junction had 5 bases not matched to a gene; V was cut back by 8 bases and J by 0 bases. CDR3 length equals 16 residues. Germline loops: CDR1 SGHAT, CDR2 FQDESV (reference sequence). About this clone: The antigen is not known.

TCRdb's copy holds only in-frame clones and misses some; the assay was immunoSEQ multiplex PCR. The sample yields 170,000 or so clones, less than 85% seen once. The sequenced material came from PBMCs. The V and J genes are TRBV11-1 and TRBJ2-1, with TRBD2 identical over 12 bases. This clonotype was obtained from a young man in good health and CMV-seropositive. Here the CDR3 DNA reads TGTGCCAGCTCGCTAGCGGGGGGGAGCTCCTACAATGAGCAGTTCTTC. As protein: CASSLAGGSSYNEQFF.